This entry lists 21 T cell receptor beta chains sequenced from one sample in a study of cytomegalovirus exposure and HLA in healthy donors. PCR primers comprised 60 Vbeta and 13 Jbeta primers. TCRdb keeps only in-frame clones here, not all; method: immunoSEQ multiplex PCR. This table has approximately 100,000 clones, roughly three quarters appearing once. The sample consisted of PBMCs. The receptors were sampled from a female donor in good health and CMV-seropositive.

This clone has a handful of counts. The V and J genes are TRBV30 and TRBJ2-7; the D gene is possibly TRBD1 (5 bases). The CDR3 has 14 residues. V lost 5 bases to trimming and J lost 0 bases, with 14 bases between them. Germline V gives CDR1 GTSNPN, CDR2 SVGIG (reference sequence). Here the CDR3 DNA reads TGTGCCTGGTCGGGCAGGGCAAGCTCCTACGAGCAGTACTTC. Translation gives CAWSGRASSYEQYF.

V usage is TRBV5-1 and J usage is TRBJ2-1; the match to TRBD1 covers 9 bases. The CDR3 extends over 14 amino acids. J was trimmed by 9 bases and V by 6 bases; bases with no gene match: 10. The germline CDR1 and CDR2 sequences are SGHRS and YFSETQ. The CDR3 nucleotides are TGCGCCAGCAATCGGGACAGGGAGGGTGGTGAGCAGTTCTTC. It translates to CASNRDREGGEQFF.

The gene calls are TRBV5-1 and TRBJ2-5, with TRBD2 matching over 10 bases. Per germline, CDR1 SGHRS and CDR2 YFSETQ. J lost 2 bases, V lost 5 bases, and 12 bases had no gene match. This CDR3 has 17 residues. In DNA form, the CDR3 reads TGCGCCAGCAGGCGAGCGCCTAGCGGGGGTGTTCAAGAGACCCAGTACTTC. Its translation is CASRRAPSGGVQETQYF.

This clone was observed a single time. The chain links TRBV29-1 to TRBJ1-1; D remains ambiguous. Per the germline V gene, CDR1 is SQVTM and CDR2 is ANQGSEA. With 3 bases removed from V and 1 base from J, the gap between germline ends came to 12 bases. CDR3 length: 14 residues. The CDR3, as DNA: TGCAGCGTTGACACGAGCGGGCCGAACACTGAAGCTTTCTTT. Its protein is CSVDTSGPNTEAFF.

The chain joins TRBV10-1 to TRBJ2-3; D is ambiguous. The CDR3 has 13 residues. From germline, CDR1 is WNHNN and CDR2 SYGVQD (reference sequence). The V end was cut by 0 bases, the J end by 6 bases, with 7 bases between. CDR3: CASSESGRDTQYF. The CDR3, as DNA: TGCGCCAGCAGTGAGTCTGGCAGGGATACGCAGTATTTT.

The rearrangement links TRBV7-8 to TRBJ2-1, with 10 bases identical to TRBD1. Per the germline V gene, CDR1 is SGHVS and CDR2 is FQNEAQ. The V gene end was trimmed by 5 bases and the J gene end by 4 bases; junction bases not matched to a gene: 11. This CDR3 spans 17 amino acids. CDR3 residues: CASSLRGGDRGYNEQFF. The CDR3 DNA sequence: TGTGCCAGCAGCCTCAGAGGTGGGGACAGGGGATACAATGAGCAGTTCTTC.

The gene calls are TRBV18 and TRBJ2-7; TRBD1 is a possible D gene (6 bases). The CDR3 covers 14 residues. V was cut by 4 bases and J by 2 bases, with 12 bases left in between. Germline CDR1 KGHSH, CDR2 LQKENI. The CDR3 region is CASSRGQITYEQYF. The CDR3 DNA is TGTGCCAGCTCACGAGGACAGATAACCTACGAGCAGTACTTC.

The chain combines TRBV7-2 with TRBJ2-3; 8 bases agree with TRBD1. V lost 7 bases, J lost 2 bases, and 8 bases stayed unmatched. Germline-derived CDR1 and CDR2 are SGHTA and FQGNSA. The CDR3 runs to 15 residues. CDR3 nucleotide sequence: TGTGCCAGCACCGACGACAGGGGATTCACAGATACGCAGTATTTT. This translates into CASTDDRGFTDTQYF.

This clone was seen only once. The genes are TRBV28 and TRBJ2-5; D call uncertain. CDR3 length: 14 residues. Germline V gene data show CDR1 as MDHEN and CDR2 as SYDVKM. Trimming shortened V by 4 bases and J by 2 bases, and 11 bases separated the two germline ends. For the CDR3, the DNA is TGTGCCAGCAGTTCTGTGAGTGAACAAGAGACCCAGTACTTC. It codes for CASSSVSEQETQYF.

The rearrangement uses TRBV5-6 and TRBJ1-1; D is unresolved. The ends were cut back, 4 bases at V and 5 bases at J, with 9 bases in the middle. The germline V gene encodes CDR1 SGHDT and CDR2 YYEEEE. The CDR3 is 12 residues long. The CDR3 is CASSPGGTEAFF. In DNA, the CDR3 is TGTGCCAGCAGCCCCGGCGGAACTGAAGCTTTCTTT.

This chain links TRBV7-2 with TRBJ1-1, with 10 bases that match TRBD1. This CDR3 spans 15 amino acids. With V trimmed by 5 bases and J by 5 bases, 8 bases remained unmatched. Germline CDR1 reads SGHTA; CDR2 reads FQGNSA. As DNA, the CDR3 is TGTGCCAGCAGCAACCGACAGGGGGCAGAGACTGAAGCTTTCTTT. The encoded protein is CASSNRQGAETEAFF.

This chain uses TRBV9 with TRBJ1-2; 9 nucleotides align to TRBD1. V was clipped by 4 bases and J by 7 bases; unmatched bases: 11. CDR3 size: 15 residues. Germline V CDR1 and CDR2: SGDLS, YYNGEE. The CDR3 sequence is CASSPSGTGIGGYTF. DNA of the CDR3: TGTGCCAGCAGCCCATCCGGGACAGGGATAGGTGGCTACACCTTC. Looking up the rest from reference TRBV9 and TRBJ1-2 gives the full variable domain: DSGVTQTPKHLITATGQRVTLRCSPRSGDLSVYWYQQSLDQGLQFLIQYYNGEERAKGNILERFSAQQFPDLHSELNLSSLELGDSALYFCASSPSGTGIGGYTFGSGTRLTVV.

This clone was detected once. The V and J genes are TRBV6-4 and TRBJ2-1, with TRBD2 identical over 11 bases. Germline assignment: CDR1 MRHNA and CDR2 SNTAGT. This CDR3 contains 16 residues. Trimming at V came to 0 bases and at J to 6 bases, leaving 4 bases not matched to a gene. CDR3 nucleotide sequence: TGTGCCAGCAGTGACTCAACTAGCGGGGGTGTCAATGAGCAGTTCTTC. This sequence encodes CASSDSTSGGVNEQFF.

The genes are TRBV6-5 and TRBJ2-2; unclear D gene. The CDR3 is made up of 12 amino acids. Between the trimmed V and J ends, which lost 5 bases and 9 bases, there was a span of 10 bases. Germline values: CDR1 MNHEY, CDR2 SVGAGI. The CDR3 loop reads CASSDGPRELFF. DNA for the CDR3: TGTGCCAGCAGTGATGGCCCCAGGGAGCTGTTTTTT.

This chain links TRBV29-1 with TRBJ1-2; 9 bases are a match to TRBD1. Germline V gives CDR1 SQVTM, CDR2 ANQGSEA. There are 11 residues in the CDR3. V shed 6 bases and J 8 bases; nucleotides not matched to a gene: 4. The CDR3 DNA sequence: TGCAGCGTGGGACAGGGTGGCGGCTACACCTTC. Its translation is CSVGQGGGYTF.

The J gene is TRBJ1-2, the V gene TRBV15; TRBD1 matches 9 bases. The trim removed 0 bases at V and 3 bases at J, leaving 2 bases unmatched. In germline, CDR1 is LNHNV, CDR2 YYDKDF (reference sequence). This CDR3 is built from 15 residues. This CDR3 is CATSREGDRDYGYTF. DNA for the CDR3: TGTGCCACCAGCAGAGAGGGGGACAGGGACTATGGCTACACCTTC.

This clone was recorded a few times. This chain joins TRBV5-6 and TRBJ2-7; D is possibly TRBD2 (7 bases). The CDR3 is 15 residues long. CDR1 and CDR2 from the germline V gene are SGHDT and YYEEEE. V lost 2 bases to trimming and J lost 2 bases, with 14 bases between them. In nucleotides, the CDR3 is TGTGCCAGCAGCTTTGAGGGGGGGGACCCCTACGAGCAGTACTTC. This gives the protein CASSFEGGDPYEQYF.

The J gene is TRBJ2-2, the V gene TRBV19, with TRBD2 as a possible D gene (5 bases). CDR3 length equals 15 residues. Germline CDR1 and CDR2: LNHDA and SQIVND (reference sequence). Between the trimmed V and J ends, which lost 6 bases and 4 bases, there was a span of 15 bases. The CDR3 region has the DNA TGTGCCAGTAGCGCCGGGGTAGGCCTCACCGGGGAGCTGTTTTTT. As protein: CASSAGVGLTGELFF.

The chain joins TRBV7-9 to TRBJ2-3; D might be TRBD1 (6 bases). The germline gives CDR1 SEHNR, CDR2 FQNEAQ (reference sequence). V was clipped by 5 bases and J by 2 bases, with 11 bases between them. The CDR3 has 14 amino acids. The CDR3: CASSPWDTTDTQYF. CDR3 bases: TGTGCCAGCAGCCCCTGGGACACCACAGATACGCAGTATTTT.

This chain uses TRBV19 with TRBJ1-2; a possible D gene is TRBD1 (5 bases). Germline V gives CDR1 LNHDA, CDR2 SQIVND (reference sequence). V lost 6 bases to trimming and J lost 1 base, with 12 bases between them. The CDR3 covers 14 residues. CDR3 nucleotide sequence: TGTGCCAGTAGACTCACGGGACTTAACTATGGCTACACCTTC. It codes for CASRLTGLNYGYTF.

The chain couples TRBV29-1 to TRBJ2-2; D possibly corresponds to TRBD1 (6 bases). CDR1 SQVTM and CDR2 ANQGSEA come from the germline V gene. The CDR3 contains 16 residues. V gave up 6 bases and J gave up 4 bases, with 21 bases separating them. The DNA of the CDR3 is TGCAGCGTGGCTGGGACATCGGAAAGTATCACCGGGGAGCTGTTTTTT. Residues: CSVAGTSESITGELFF.